This TCR beta chain derives from a study of blood T cells in healthy people across ages (dated by TCRdb to the mid-2010s). For the wider study: In model experiments, roughly one uniquely barcoded TCR beta cDNA molecule per two T cells was captured by template switching. To avoid experimental bias, donors of different ages were spread randomly across the sequencing lanes. The donors were split into four age groups: young (average approximately 16 years), middle-aged (about 40), aged (roughly 68) and long-lived (under 90). Age-related changes in TCR beta repertoire diversity were measured in the study by deep sequencing normalized with unique cDNA molecular identifiers. Two additional independent replicas of 1 million unique cDNA reads from the same blood draw were analyzed for two donors (one aged 18 to 29 and one aged 80 or older).

Paper-wide results and their limitations: There was a strong correlation between observed TCR beta diversity and the percentage of naive T cells measured by flow cytometry. Bulk unsorted PBMC profiling prevented conclusive comparison of naive and antigen-experienced compartments. Estimates of total diversity from one million sequenced T cells were regarded as lower bounds and underestimates. Compared with the aged group, the long-lived group had more naive CD4+ T cells, fewer expanded clones and increased TCR diversity, a pattern suggesting age selection. Observed TCR beta diversity per million T cells fell roughly linearly with age, and a significant reduction was already apparent by age around 40. Because the CMV infection status of the donors was unknown, age-related changes in expanded clonotypes may potentially have been confounded.

The cysteine opens and the phenylalanine closes a CDR3 of 14 amino acids. The sequence is cut down to CDR3 DNA, 42 bases in frame from base 1. V and J lose 5 bases and 6 bases, and a span of 17 bases separates them. Preparation of the library involved 5' RACE. Sequencing was performed on an Illumina HiSeq 2500. A second PCR of roughly 6 to 11 cycles was performed with a sample-barcoded 5' primer and a J-beta primer mix. A template-switch 5' adaptor carrying 12 random nucleotides introduced a unique molecular identifier onto each TCR beta cDNA molecule. Each sample yielded at least 3 million CDR3-containing paired-end reads. The Mint cDNA synthesis kit, primed by a TRBC-specific oligonucleotide, was used to synthesize first-strand cDNA from all RNA. Following uracil-DNA glycosylase treatment, all cDNA underwent a first 18-cycle PCR with the universal primers M1SS and BC2_uni_R. From the authors' description of their analysis: Each sample was normalized by randomly selecting 1 million high-quality reads, each carrying a distinct molecular identifier. Instead of being binned into consensus sequences, reads that shared molecular identifiers were thrown out. MiTCR, run with a Q25 quality threshold and the strictest error-elimination algorithm, handled CDR3 identification, clonotype clustering and error correction. A nonparametric unseen species model using Euler transformation provided a lower-bound estimate of total TCR beta diversity. The public sequencing data were trimmed at Q25 with fastp and processed into clonotypes with MiXCR by TCRdb, which kept only in-frame beta chains. Entries that share a CDR3 protein sequence are merged under the most common genes and DNA. TCRdb assigned the V and J calls; the authors' analysis was not used. The sample has approximately 800,000 distinct CDR3 sequences on record, over 45% of them singletons. In total, the top ten clones hold approximately 23% of the sample.

The donors were 40 or so Caucasian individuals from Russia, aged 6 to 90 years, who were systemically healthy. Each donor gave about 9.7 milliliters of peripheral blood, drawn into EDTA-treated Vacutainer tubes. Ficoll-Paque density-gradient centrifugation was used to isolate PBMCs, with at least 6.5 million per sample. Total RNA was extracted from PBMCs with Trizol reagent, with at least 6 micrograms obtained per sample. For every donor, an aliquot of PBMCs went through flow cytometry to measure the percentages of naive CD45RAhigh/CD27high T cells. In the case of this clonotype: Its recognized antigen is unknown. The sample holds no much larger clone one base away, and base qualities are not on file.

The sequence was collected from a man aged 30 to 45 in good health. The sample comprised blood. The V gene is TRBV12-3 or TRBV12-4 and the J gene is TRBJ2-7; perhaps TRBD2 is the D gene, with 5 bases matching. The DNA sequence is as follows: TGTGCCAGCAGTACCCCCGGGAAGGCGAGCGAGCAGTACTTC. It encodes CASSTPGKASEQYF.